In this sample, the clone carrying this T cell receptor (beta chain) turned up many times. Its antigen is unidentified. Trimming removed 5 bases at V and 6 bases at J, with 14 bases between. CDR1 and CDR2 (germline): DFQATT, SNEGSKA (reference sequence). The CDR3 covers 13 residues. The data are from a study of response to subunit inactivated influenza vaccine. Overall study findings and caveats: Authors suggested that a seasonal influenza vaccination recruits few new T cells each time.

In TCRdb, the RT-PCR reads were re-called with MiXCR into one record per CDR3 protein. The table records about 480,000 distinct CDR3 sequences, 13% of them present only once. The sample was PBMCs from blood, taken 35 to 45 days after vaccination. The chain uses TRBV20-1 and TRBJ2-4, with D possibly matching TRBD1 (6 bases). The receptor's source is a man aged 45-60 years who received an inactivated influenza vaccine. CDR3: CSASQGMSNIQYF. The CDR3 DNA reads TGCAGTGCTTCTCAGGGGATGTCAAACATTCAGTACTTC.